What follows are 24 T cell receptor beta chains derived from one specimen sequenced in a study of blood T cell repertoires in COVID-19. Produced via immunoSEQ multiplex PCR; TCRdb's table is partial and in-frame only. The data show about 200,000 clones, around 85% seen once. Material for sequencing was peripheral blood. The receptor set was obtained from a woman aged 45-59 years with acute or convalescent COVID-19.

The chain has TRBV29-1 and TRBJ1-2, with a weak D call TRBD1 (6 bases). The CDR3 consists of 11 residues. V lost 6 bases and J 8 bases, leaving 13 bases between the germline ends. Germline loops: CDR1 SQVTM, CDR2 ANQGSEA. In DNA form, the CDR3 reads TGCAGCGTGGATACAGGGAACGGCTACACCTTC. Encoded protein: CSVDTGNGYTF.

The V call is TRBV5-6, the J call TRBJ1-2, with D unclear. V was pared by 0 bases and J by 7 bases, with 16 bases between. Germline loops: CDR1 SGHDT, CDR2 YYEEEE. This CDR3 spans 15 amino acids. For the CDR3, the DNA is TGTGCCAGCAGCTTGGTGAGATTCCGGGAGGGTGGCTACACCTTC. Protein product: CASSLVRFREGGYTF.

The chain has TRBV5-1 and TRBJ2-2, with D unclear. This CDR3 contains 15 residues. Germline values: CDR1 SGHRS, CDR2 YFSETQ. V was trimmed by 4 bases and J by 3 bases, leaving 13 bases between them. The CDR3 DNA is TGCGCCAGCAGCCCGGGTAGTCGGGACACCGGGGAGCTGTTTTTT. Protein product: CASSPGSRDTGELFF.

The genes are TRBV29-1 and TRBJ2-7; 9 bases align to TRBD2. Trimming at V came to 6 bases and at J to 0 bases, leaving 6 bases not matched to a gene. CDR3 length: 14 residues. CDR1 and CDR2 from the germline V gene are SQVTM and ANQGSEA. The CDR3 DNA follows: TGCAGCGTAGGACTAGCGCGTAGCTCCTACGAGCAGTACTTC. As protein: CSVGLARSSYEQYF.

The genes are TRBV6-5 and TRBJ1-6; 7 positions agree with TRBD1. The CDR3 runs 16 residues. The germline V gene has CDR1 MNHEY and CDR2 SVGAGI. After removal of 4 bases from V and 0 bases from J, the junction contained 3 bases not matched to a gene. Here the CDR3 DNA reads TGTGCCAGCAGTTTGGGACAGAGCTCCTATAATTCACCCCTCCACTTT. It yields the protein CASSLGQSSYNSPLHF.

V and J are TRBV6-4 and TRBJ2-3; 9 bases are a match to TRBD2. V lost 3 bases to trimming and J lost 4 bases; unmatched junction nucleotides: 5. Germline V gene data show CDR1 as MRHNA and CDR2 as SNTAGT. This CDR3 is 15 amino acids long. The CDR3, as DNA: TGTGCCAGCAGTGAAGTTAGCGGGAGATCAGATACGCAGTATTTT. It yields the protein CASSEVSGRSDTQYF.

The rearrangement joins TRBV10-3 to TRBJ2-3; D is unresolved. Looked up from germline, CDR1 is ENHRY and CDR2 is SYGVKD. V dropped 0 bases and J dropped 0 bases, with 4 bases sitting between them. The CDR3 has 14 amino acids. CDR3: CAISESSSTDTQYF. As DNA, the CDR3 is TGTGCCATCAGTGAGTCGAGTAGCACAGATACGCAGTATTTT.

The CDR3 DNA sequence: TGTGCCAGCGAGGGACTAGCGGGGGGCCCGCCAATCTACGAGCAGTACTTC. It encodes CASEGLAGGPPIYEQYF. The rearrangement joins TRBV2 to TRBJ2-7, with 15 positions matching TRBD2. After removal of 8 bases from V and 3 bases from J, the junction contained 11 bases not matched to a gene. The CDR3 is made up of 17 amino acids. Germline V CDR1 and CDR2: SNHLY, FYNNEI.

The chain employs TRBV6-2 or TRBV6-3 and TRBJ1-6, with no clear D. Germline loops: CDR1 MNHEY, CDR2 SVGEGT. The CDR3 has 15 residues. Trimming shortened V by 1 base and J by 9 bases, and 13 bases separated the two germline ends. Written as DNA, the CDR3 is TGTGCCAGCAGTTACTTTCGGGGTGGAGGTTCACCCCTCCACTTT. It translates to CASSYFRGGGSPLHF.

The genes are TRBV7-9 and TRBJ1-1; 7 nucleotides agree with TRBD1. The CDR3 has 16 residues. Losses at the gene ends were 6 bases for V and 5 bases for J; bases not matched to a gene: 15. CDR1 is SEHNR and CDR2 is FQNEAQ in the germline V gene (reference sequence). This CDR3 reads CASSRDRERGETEAFF. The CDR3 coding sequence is TGTGCCAGCAGTCGTGACAGGGAGAGGGGAGAAACTGAAGCTTTCTTT.

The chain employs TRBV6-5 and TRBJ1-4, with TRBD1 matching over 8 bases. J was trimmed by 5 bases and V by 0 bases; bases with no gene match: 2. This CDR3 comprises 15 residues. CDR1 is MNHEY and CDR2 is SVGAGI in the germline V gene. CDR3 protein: CASSYSWTGNEKLFF. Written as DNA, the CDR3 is TGTGCCAGCAGTTACTCCTGGACAGGGAATGAAAAACTGTTTTTT.

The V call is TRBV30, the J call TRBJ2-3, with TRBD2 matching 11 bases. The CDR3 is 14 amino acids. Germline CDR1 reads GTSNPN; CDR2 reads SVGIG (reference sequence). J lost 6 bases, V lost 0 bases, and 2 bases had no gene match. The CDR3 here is CAWSVLAGDDTQYF. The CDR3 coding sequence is TGTGCCTGGAGTGTACTAGCGGGAGACGATACGCAGTATTTT.

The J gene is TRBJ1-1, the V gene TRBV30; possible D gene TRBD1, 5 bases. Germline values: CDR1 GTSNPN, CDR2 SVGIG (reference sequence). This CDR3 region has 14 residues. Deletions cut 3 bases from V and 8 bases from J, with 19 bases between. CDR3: CAWSGPPWRGEAFF. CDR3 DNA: TGTGCCTGGAGCGGACCGCCTTGGAGGGGAGAAGCTTTCTTT.

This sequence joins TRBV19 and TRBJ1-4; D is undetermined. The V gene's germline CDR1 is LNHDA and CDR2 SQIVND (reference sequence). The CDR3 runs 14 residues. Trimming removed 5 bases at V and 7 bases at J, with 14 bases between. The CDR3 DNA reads TGTGCCAGTAGTCCCCCACGCACGGTTGAAAAACTGTTTTTT. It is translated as CASSPPRTVEKLFF.

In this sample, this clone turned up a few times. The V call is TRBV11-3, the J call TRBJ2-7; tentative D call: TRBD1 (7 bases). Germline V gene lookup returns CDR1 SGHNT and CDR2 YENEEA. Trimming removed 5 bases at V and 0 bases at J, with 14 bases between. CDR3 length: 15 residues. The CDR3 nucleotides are TGTGCCAGCAGCGGAGGGGGCGTAAGCTCCTACGAGCAGTACTTC. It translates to CASSGGGVSSYEQYF.

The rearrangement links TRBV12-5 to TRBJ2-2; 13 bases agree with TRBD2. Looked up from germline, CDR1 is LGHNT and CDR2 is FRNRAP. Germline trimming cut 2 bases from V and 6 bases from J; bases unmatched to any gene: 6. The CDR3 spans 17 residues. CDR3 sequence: CASGLFRTSGSSGELFF. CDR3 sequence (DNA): TGTGCTAGTGGTTTGTTTCGGACTAGCGGGAGCTCCGGGGAGCTGTTTTTT. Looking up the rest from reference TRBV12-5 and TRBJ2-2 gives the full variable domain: DARVTQTPRHKVTEMGQEVTMRCQPILGHNTVFWYRQTMMQGLELLAYFRNRAPLDDSGMPKDRFSAEMPDATLATLKIQPSEPRDSAVYFCASGLFRTSGSSGELFFGEGSRLTVL.

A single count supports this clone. CDR3 in DNA: TGTGCCAGCAGCCAAGCCTCGGGGGGGGAGCAGCATTTT. The encoded protein is CASSQASGGEQHF. The gene calls are TRBV3-1 (or the pseudogene TRBV3-2) and TRBJ1-5; perhaps TRBD1 as D (5 bases). The CDR3 spans 13 residues. Trimming cost V 1 base and J 13 bases, with 14 bases left between them. Germline CDR1 and CDR2: LGHDT and YNNKEL (reference sequence).

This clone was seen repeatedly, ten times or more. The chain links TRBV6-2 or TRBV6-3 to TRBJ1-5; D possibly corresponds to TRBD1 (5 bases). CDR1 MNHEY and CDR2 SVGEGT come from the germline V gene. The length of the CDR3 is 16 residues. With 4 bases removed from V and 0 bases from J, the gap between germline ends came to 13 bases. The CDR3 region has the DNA TGTGCCAGCAGTTCCCTCGGGGGGTATAGCAATCAGCCCCAGCATTTT. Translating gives CASSSLGGYSNQPQHF.

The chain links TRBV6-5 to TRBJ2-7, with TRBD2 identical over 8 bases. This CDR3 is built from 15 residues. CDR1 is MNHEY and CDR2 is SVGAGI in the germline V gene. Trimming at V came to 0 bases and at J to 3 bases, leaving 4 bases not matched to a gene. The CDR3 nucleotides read TGTGCCAGCAGTTACTCCCTCGGGGGGGACTACGAGCAGTACTTC. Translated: CASSYSLGGDYEQYF.

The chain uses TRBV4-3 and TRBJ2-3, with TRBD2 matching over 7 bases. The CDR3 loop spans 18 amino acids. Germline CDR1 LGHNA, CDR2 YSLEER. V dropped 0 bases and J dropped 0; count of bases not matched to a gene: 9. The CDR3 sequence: CASSQDLRRERSTDTQYF. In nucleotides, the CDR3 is TGCGCCAGCAGCCAAGATCTGCGGCGGGAGCGGAGCACAGATACGCAGTATTTT.

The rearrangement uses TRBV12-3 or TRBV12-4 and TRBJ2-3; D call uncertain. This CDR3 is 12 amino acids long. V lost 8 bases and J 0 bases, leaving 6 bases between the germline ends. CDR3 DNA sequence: TGTGCCAGCCGAACTAGCACAGATACGCAGTATTTT. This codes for CASRTSTDTQYF.

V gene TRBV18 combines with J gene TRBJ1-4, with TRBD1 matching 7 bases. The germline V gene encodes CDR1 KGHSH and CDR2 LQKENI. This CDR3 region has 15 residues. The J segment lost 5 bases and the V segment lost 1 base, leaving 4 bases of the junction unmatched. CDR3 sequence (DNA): TGTGCCAGCTCACCACAAGGCAGGGGGAATGAAAAACTGTTTTTT. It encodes CASSPQGRGNEKLFF.

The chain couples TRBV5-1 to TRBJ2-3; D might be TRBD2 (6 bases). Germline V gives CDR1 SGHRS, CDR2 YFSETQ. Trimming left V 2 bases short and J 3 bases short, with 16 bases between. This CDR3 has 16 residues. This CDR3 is CASSFGGSSETDTQYF. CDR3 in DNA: TGCGCCAGCAGCTTCGGAGGATCTAGCGAGACAGATACGCAGTATTTT. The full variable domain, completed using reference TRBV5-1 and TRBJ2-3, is KAGVTQTPRYLIKTRGQQVTLSCSPISGHRSVSWYQQTPGQGLQFLFEYFSETQRNKGNFPGRFSGRQFSNSRSEMNVSTLELGDSALYLCASSFGGSSETDTQYFGPGTRLTVL.

The CDR3 loop is CAISGKGAYTEAFF. In nucleotides, the CDR3 is TGTGCCATCAGTGGAAAGGGGGCTTACACTGAAGCTTTCTTT. This chain links TRBV10-3 with TRBJ1-1; TRBD1 agrees at 7 bases. The CDR3 spans 14 residues. J gave up 3 bases and V 4 bases, and 5 bases lay outside the gene matches. Germline assignment: CDR1 ENHRY and CDR2 SYGVKD.